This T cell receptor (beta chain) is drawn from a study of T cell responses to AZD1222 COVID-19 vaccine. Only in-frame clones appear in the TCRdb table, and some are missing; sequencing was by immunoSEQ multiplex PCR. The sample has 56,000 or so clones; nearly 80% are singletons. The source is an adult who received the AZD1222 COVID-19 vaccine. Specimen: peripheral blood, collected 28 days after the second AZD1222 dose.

The CDR3, as DNA: TGTGCCAGCAGCCAACCGGGACAGATATTACATGAGCAGTTCTTC. The encoded protein is CASSQPGQILHEQFF. J is TRBJ2-1 and V is TRBV11-2; 7 bases map to TRBD1. In germline, CDR1 is SGHAT, CDR2 FQNNGV. With V trimmed by 5 bases and J by 8 bases, 12 bases remained unmatched. CDR3 length: 15 residues.